This T cell receptor (beta chain) was found in a study of beta chain features in type 1 diabetes. Study results and limitations: TCRB CDR3s were moderately but significantly shorter in Type 1 diabetes patients in all four CD4+ subsets. Naive, central memory and regulatory TCRB repertoires appeared more similar among patients than healthy donors.

Germline V gene data show CDR1 as SGHTA and CDR2 as FQGTGA. V gave up 1 base and J gave up 2 bases, with 11 bases separating them. CDR3 size: 15 residues. The study reverse transcribed the entire isolated RNA, so it sequenced expressed TCRB transcripts. The assay was immunoSEQ multiplex PCR, and TCRdb's table has in-frame clones only and misses some. The sample lists some 350,000 clones; approximately 12% were seen once. This clone has a handful of counts. Its antigen is as yet unknown. The sample consisted of naive CD4+ T cells from blood. This receptor was identified in a woman aged 18-30 years with type 1 diabetes. The chain links TRBV7-3 to TRBJ2-5, with D tentatively TRBD1 (6 bases). Written as DNA, the CDR3 is TGTGCCAGCAGCTTAATACAGGGTCGGCAAGAGACCCAGTACTTC. Its translation: CASSLIQGRQETQYF.